The 15 T cell receptor beta chains below come from one sample, sequenced in a study of blood T cell repertoires in COVID-19. Sequencing was performed with immunoSEQ multiplex PCR; in TCRdb, only in-frame clones are kept and a portion is missing. The sample carries roughly 150,000 clones, roughly 78% recorded once. Sequencing was done on a sample of PBMCs or T cells enriched from blood (not recorded which). The receptors shown here come from a woman in her 70s in a cohort exposed to, infected with or recovered from COVID-19 (not recorded which).

This chain joins TRBV5-1 and TRBJ1-1, with D hard to call. The length of the CDR3 is 14 residues. Trimming left V 1 base short and J 1 base short, with 8 bases between. The germline CDR1 and CDR2 sequences are SGHRS and YFSETQ. CDR3 amino acids: CASSLYSGNTEAFF. The DNA for the CDR3 is TGCGCCAGCAGCTTGTATTCAGGGAACACTGAAGCTTTCTTT.

This rearrangement joins TRBV5-1 to TRBJ2-7; a possible D gene is TRBD1 (6 bases). Germline assignment: CDR1 SGHRS and CDR2 YFSETQ. The V end was cut by 4 bases, the J end by 7 bases, with 21 bases between. The CDR3 loop spans 15 amino acids. The CDR3 sequence is CASSTGQPGSQEQYF. The CDR3 region has the DNA TGCGCCAGCAGCACCGGACAGCCCGGGTCGCAAGAGCAGTACTTC.

A single count supports this clone. The chain recombines TRBV28 with TRBJ1-2, with a possible D match to TRBD1 (5 bases). The ends were cut back, 3 bases at V and 3 bases at J, with 11 bases in the middle. The CDR3 covers 14 residues. Germline V gene sequence: CDR1 MDHEN, CDR2 SYDVKM. CDR3 in amino acids: CASSFVGGYYGYTF. The CDR3 bases are TGTGCCAGCAGTTTTGTGGGGGGATACTATGGCTACACCTTC.

The V and J genes are TRBV9 and TRBJ2-3; possible D gene TRBD2, 6 bases. CDR1 is SGDLS, CDR2 YYNGEE, per germline. The V end was cut by 2 bases, the J end by 6 bases, with 16 bases between. The CDR3 has 15 residues. The CDR3 nucleotides are TGTGCCAGCAGCGTGGGGGGAAATTCCGGTGATACGCAGTATTTT. Translated, it gives CASSVGGNSGDTQYF.

This clone is a singleton in its sample. The chain couples TRBV29-1 to TRBJ1-2; TRBD1 agrees at 7 bases. The J segment lost 4 bases and the V segment lost 4 bases, leaving 12 bases of the junction unmatched. CDR1 and CDR2 (germline): SQVTM, ANQGSEA. CDR3 size: 15 residues. The CDR3 DNA reads as TGCAGCGTTGGCCCTCCGACAGGGCGCATCTATGGCTACACCTTC. It codes for CSVGPPTGRIYGYTF.

The chain has TRBV9 and TRBJ1-2; 7 nucleotides match TRBD1. Unmatched junction bases numbered 2, after V lost 5 bases and J lost 7 bases. Germline V gene data show CDR1 as SGDLS and CDR2 as YYNGEE. CDR3 size: 11 residues. The CDR3 sequence: CASSDRAGYTF. The DNA of the CDR3 is TGTGCCAGCAGTGACAGGGCTGGCTACACCTTC.

This chain uses TRBV10-3 with TRBJ2-2; 7 bases fit TRBD2. This CDR3 region has 16 residues. Germline V lookup: CDR1 ENHRY, CDR2 SYGVKD. V was clipped by 1 base and J by 7 bases; unmatched bases: 9. The CDR3 nucleotides are TGTGCCATCAGTGAGTGGCAGCGGGAAGTCGGCGGGGAGCTGTTTTTT. Amino acid sequence: CAISEWQREVGGELFF.

The chain has TRBV21-1 and TRBJ2-1; TRBD1 reflects the table's D call only, with no check against the DNA. TRBV21-1 is assigned pseudogene status. The CDR3 covers 16 residues. The CDR3 bases are TGTGCCAGCAGCAAAGGGACAAATACAAGCTACAATGAGCAGTTCTTC. Its translation is CASSKGTNTSYNEQFF.

V and J are TRBV28 and TRBJ2-1; 13 bases are shared with TRBD2. Germline values: CDR1 MDHEN, CDR2 SYDVKM. This CDR3 spans 17 amino acids. J was trimmed by 2 bases and V by 4 bases; bases with no gene match: 5. CDR3 nucleotides: TGTGCCAGCAGTTCTCCGGGACTAGCGGGACCCTACAATGAGCAGTTCTTC. Protein product: CASSSPGLAGPYNEQFF.

This sequence joins TRBV5-5 and TRBJ2-1; D is perhaps TRBD1 (6 bases). V was trimmed by 0 bases and J by 3 bases, leaving 10 bases between them. The CDR3 has 15 amino acids. CDR1 and CDR2 (germline): SGHKS, YYEKEE (reference sequence). For the CDR3, the DNA is TGTGCCAGCAGCTTGGTAGGACAGATCTACAATGAGCAGTTCTTC. The encoded protein is CASSLVGQIYNEQFF.

The rearrangement uses TRBV5-1 and TRBJ1-2, with 7 bases aligning to TRBD1. CDR1 and CDR2 (germline): SGHRS, YFSETQ. V dropped 1 base and J dropped 5; count of bases not matched to a gene: 5. This CDR3 contains 14 residues. The CDR3 sequence is CASSLQGETYGYTF. In DNA, the CDR3 is TGCGCCAGCAGCTTGCAGGGGGAGACTTATGGCTACACCTTC.

The count of this clone is one. V gene TRBV7-9 combines with J gene TRBJ2-5, with 7 bases identical to TRBD2. J was trimmed by 5 bases and V by 5 bases; bases with no gene match: 11. Germline loops: CDR1 SEHNR, CDR2 FQNEAQ (reference sequence). The length of the CDR3 is 15 residues. The CDR3, as DNA: TGTGCCAGCAGCCGAGTAGGCGGGAGTAGCGAGACCCAGTACTTC. Translating gives CASSRVGGSSETQYF.

The chain uses TRBV28 and TRBJ1-2; tentatively, D is TRBD1 (6 bases). CDR3 length: 12 amino acids. Germline loops: CDR1 MDHEN, CDR2 SYDVKM. The germline V and J ends were trimmed by 4 bases and 6 bases, with 9 bases remaining between them. This CDR3 reads CASSSQGDGYTF. The CDR3 DNA reads as TGTGCCAGCAGTTCACAGGGAGATGGCTACACCTTC.

The chain carries TRBV11-2 and TRBJ1-6, with 8 bases that match TRBD1. CDR3 size: 14 residues. V trimming: 4 bases; J trimming: 9 bases; junction bases outside the gene matches: 5. The V gene's germline CDR1 is SGHAT and CDR2 FQNNGV. This chain's CDR3 is CASSYGQGGSPLHF. CDR3 sequence (DNA): TGTGCCAGCAGCTATGGACAGGGAGGTTCACCCCTCCACTTT.

This chain connects TRBV11-3 to TRBJ2-3; perhaps TRBD1 as D (6 bases). The CDR3 spans 12 residues. V dropped 2 bases and J dropped 8 bases, with 8 bases sitting between them. The V gene's germline CDR1 is SGHNT and CDR2 YENEEA. CDR3 in DNA: TGTGCCAGCAGCTTATCAGGGGCTACGCAGTATTTT. Translated, it gives CASSLSGATQYF.